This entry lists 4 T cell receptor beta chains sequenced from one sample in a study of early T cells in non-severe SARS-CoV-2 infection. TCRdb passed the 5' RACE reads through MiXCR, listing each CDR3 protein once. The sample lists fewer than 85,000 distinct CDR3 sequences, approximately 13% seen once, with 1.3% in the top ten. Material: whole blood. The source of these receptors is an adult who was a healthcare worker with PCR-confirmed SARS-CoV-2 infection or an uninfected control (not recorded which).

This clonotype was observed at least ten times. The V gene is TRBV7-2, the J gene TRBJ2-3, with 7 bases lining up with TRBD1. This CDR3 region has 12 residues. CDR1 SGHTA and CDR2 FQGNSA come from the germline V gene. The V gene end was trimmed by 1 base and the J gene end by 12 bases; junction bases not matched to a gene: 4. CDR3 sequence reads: CASSLDRTGQYF. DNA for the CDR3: TGTGCCAGCAGCTTAGACAGGACAGGACAGTATTTT.

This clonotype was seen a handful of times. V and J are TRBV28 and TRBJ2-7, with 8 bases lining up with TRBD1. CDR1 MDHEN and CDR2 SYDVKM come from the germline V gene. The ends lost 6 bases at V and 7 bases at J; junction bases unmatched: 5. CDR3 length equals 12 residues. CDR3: CASSQGAGEQYF. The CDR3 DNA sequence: TGTGCCAGCAGCCAGGGGGCCGGAGAGCAGTACTTC.

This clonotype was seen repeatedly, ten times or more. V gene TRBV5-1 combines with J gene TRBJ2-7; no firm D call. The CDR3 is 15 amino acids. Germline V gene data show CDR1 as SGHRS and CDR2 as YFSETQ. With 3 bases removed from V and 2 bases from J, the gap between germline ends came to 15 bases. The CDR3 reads CASSSPDQNPYEQYF. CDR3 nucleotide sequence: TGCGCCAGCAGCTCCCCCGATCAGAACCCCTACGAGCAGTACTTC.

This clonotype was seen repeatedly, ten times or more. The CDR3 nucleotides read TGTGCCAGCAGCTTGGACGGGGTCCGTCTGTACAATGAGCAGTTCTTC. Encoded protein: CASSLDGVRLYNEQFF. This chain links TRBV5-4 with TRBJ2-1; D is possibly TRBD2 (5 bases). Trimming took off 0 bases at V and 4 bases at J, with 14 bases between the two ends. The CDR3 runs 16 residues. Germline CDR1 is SGHNT and CDR2 is YYREEE (reference sequence).